Described below is a single T cell receptor beta chain sequence and its context. Its target is unknown. This entry belongs to a study of shared clonotypes between healthy human individuals. General study results and limits: Sequencing depth was expected to influence donor clonotype sharing.

Germline loops: CDR1 LGHNA, CDR2 YSLEER. This CDR3 region has 15 residues. The germline V and J ends were trimmed by 0 bases and 3 bases, with 11 bases remaining between them. In the naive CD8 group, cells lacked CD45RO and were positively selected for CCR7, so terminally differentiated effector memory CD45RA+ cells were left out. It was at deep level that the assay was run. Assay used: immunoSEQ multiplex PCR; TCRdb lists only in-frame clones, some missing. The sample lists about 700,000 clones; about 90% were seen once. This chain links TRBV4-3 with TRBJ2-5; D unclear. Input material: naive CD8+ T cells sorted from blood. This clonotype originated in a young man in good health. As DNA, the CDR3 is TGCGCCAGCAGCCAAGATAAGGACGGAGAAGAGACCCAGTACTTC. Translated: CASSQDKDGEETQYF.